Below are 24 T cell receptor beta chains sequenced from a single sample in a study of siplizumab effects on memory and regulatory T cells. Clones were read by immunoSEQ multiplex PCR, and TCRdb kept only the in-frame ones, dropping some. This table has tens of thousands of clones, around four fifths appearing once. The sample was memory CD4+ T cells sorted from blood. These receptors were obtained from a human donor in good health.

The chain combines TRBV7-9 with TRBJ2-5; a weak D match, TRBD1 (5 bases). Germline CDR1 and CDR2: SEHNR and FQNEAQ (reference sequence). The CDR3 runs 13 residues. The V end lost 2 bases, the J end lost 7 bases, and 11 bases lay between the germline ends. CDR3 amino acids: CASSLTTVPTQYF. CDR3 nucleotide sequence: TGTGCCAGCAGCTTAACGACAGTTCCGACCCAGTACTTC. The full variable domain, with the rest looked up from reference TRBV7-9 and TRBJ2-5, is DTGVSQNPRHKITKRGQNVTFRCDPISEHNRLYWYRQTLGQGPEFLTYFQNEAQLEKSRLLSDRFSAERPKGSFSTLEIQRTEQGDSAMYLCASSLTTVPTQYFGPGTRLLVL.

The CDR3 here is CASSWGSLNLGGTIYF. CDR3 coding DNA: TGTGCCAGCAGTTGGGGCTCCCTTAATTTAGGGGGCACCATATATTTT. The chain has TRBV6-5 and TRBJ1-3, with D perhaps TRBD1 (6 bases). Germline V gene sequence: CDR1 MNHEY, CDR2 SVGAGI. The CDR3 runs to 16 residues. V was cut by 4 bases and J by 9 bases, with 22 bases left in between.

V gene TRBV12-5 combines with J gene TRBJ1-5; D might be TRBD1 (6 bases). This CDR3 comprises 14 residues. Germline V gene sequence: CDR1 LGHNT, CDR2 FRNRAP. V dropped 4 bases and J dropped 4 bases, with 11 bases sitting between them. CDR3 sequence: CASGYLTGNQPQHF. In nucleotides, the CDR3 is TGTGCTAGTGGTTACCTCACAGGGAATCAGCCCCAGCATTTT.

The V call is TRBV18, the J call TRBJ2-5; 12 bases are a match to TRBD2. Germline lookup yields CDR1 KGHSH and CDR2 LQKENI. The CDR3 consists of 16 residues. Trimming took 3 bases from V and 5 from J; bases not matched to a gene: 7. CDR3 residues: CASSPGLAGSGETQYF. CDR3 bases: TGTGCCAGCTCACCTGGACTAGCGGGGTCAGGGGAGACCCAGTACTTC.

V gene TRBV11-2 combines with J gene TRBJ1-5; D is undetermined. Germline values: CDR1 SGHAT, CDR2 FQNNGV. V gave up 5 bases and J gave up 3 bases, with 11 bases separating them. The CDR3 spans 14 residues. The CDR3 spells CASSVWAVNQPQHF. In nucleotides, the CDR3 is TGTGCCAGCAGCGTGTGGGCAGTCAATCAGCCCCAGCATTTT.

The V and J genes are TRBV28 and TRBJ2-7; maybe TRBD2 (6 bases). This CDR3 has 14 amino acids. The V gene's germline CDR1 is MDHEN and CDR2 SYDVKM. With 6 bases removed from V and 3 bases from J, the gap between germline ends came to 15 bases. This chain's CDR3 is CASRRGTFVYEQYF. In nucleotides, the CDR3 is TGTGCCAGCAGACGCGGGACTTTCGTCTACGAGCAGTACTTC.

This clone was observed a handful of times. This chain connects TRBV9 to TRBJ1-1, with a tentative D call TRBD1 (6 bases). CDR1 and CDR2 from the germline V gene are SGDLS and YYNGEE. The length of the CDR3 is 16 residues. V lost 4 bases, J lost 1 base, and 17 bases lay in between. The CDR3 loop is CASSPRLGAANTEAFF. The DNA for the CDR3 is TGTGCCAGCAGCCCCCGATTGGGGGCGGCGAACACTGAAGCTTTCTTT.

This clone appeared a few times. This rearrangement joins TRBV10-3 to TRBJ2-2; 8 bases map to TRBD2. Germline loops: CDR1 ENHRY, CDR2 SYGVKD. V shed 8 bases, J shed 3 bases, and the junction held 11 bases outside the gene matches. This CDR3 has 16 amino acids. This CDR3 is CAIGGLGPGDTGELFF. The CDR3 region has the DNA TGTGCCATCGGGGGACTAGGCCCTGGGGACACCGGGGAGCTGTTTTTT.

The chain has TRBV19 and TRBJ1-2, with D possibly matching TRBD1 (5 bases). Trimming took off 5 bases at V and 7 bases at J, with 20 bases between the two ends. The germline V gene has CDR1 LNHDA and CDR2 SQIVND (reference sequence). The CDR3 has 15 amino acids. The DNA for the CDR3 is TGTGCCAGTAGTGCCCTCGCCGGGACCGGCGGTGGCTACACCTTC. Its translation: CASSALAGTGGGYTF.

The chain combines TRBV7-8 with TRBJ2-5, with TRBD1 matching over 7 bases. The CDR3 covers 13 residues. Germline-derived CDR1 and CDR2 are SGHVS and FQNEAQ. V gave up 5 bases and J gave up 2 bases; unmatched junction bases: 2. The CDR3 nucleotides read TGTGCCAGCAGCCGGGACAGTCAAGAGACCCAGTACTTC. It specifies CASSRDSQETQYF.

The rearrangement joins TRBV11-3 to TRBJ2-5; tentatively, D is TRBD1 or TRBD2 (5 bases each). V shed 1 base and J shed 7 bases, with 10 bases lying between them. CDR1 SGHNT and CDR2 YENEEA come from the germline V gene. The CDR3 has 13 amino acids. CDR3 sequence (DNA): TGTGCCAGCAGCTTAGTCTCTGGGGGGACCCAGTACTTC. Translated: CASSLVSGGTQYF.

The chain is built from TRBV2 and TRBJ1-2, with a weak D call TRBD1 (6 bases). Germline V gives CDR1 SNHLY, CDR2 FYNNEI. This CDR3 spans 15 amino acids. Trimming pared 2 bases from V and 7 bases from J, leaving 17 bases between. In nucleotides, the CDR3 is TGTGCCAGCAGTGAAAACTCTCGGGGGCTCGGTGGCTACACCTTC. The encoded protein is CASSENSRGLGGYTF.

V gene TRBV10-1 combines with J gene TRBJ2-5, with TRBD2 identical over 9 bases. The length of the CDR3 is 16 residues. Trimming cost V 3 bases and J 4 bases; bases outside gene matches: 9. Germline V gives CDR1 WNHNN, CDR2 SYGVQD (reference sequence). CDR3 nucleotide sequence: TGCGCCAGCAGTGATCCCAAAGCGGGGGGCGCAGAGACCCAGTACTTC. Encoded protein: CASSDPKAGGAETQYF.

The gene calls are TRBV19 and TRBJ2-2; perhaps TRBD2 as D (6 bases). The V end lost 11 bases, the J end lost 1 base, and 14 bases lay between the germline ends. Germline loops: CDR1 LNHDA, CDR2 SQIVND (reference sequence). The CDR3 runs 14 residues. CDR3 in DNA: TGTGCCGGGCGGGGTCCGGGGAACACCGGGGAGCTGTTTTTT. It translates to CAGRGPGNTGELFF.

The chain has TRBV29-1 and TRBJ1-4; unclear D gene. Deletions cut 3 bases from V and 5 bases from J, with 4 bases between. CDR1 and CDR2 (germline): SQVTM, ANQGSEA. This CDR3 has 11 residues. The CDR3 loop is CSVDLNEKLFF. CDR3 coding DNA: TGCAGCGTTGATCTCAATGAAAAACTGTTTTTT.

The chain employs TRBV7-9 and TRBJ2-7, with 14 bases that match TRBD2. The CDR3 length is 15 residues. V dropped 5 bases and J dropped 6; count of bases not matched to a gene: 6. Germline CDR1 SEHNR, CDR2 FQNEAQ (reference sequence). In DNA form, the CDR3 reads TGTGCCAGCAGCCTGACTAGCGGGAGGGTTGGCGAGCAGTACTTC. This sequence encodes CASSLTSGRVGEQYF.

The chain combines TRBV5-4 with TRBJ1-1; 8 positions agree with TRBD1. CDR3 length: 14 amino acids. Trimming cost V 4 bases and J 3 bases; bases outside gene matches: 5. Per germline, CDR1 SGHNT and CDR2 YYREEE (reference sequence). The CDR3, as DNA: TGTGCCAGCAGCAAACAGGGGGTTGACACTGAAGCTTTCTTT. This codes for CASSKQGVDTEAFF.

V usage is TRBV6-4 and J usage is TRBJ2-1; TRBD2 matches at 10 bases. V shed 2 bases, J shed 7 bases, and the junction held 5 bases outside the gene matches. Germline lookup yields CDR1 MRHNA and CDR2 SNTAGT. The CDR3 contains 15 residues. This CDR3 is CASSDRLAGENEQFF. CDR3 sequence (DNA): TGTGCCAGCAGTGACAGGCTAGCGGGGGAGAATGAGCAGTTCTTC.

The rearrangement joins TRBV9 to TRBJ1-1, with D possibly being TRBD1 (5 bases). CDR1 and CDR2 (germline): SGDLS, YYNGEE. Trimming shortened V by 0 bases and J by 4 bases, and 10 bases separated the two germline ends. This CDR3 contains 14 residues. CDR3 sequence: CASSVDRGVTEAFF. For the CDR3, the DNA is TGTGCCAGCAGCGTAGATAGGGGCGTCACTGAAGCTTTCTTT.

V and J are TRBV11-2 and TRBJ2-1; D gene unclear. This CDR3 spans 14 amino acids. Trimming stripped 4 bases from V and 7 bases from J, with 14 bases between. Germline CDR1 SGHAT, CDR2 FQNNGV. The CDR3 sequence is CASSSLSKENEQFF. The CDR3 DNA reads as TGTGCCAGCAGCTCCCTAAGTAAGGAGAATGAGCAGTTCTTC.

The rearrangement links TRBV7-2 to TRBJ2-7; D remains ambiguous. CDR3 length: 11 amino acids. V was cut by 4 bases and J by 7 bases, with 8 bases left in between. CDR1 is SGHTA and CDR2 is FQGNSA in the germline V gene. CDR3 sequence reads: CASSSFREQYF. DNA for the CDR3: TGTGCCAGCAGCTCTTTTAGGGAGCAGTACTTC.

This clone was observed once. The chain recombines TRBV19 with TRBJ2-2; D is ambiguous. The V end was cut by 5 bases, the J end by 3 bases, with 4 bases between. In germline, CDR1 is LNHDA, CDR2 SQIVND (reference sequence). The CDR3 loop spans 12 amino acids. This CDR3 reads CASSFYTGELFF. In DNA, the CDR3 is TGTGCCAGTAGTTTCTACACCGGGGAGCTGTTTTTT.

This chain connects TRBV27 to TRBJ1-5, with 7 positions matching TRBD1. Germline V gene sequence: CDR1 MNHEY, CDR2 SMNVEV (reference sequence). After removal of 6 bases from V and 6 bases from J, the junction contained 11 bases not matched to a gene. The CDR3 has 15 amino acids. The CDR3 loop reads CASSPQGSGAQPQHF. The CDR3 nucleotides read TGTGCCAGCAGCCCACAGGGGAGTGGGGCTCAGCCCCAGCATTTT.

The CDR3 DNA reads as TGTGCCAGCACCAGACTAGCGGGAGAGGGGAATGAGCAGTTCTTC. Translation: CASTRLAGEGNEQFF. This sequence joins TRBV2 and TRBJ2-1; 12 nucleotides agree with TRBD2. The V gene end was trimmed by 7 bases and the J gene end by 7 bases; junction bases not matched to a gene: 8. Germline CDR1 SNHLY, CDR2 FYNNEI. This CDR3 region has 15 residues.